The 9 T cell receptor beta chains below all came from one sample that was sequenced in a study of blood T cell repertoires in COVID-19. Profiled with immunoSEQ multiplex PCR; TCRdb holds only in-frame clones, not every one. The table shows 170,000 or so clones, with roughly 87% occurring only once. The sequenced sample was PBMCs or T cells enriched from blood (not recorded which). These receptor sequences come from a woman in her 50s who had recovered from COVID-19.

This rearrangement joins TRBV29-1 to TRBJ2-3; 10 bases agree with TRBD1. V was clipped by 1 base and J by 5 bases; unmatched bases: 9. Per germline, CDR1 SQVTM and CDR2 ANQGSEA. The CDR3 runs 16 residues. CDR3 coding DNA: TGCAGCGTTGAAGTAAGCGGGACAGGGGCAGGAGATACGCAGTATTTT. Its protein product is CSVEVSGTGAGDTQYF.

V and J are TRBV14 and TRBJ2-3; 11 nucleotides align to TRBD1. Germline trimming cut 1 base from V and 2 bases from J; bases unmatched to any gene: 5. Germline CDR1 and CDR2: SGHDN and FVKESK. The CDR3 length is 17 residues. In DNA form, the CDR3 reads TGTGCCAGCAGCCAAGCTCGTGGACAGGGGGCCACAGATACGCAGTATTTT. Protein product: CASSQARGQGATDTQYF.

J is TRBJ1-5 and V is TRBV28; TRBD1 aligns across 7 bases. The trim removed 11 bases at V and 3 bases at J, leaving 10 bases unmatched. The CDR3 sequence is 14 residues long. The V gene's germline CDR1 is MDHEN and CDR2 SYDVKM. In DNA form, the CDR3 reads TGTGCCGGAGGGCAGGGGGGCCCCAATCAGCCCCAGCATTTT. This sequence encodes CAGGQGGPNQPQHF.

The chain recombines TRBV5-1 with TRBJ2-1; 7 bases align to TRBD2. CDR3 length: 16 residues. V lost 8 bases and J lost 1; bases outside the gene matches: 12. In germline, CDR1 is SGHRS, CDR2 YFSETQ. The CDR3 DNA sequence: TGCGCCAGTGAGGGTCCGGGACTAAAATCCTACAATGAGCAGTTCTTC. It is translated as CASEGPGLKSYNEQFF.

This chain joins TRBV25-1 and TRBJ1-1; D remains ambiguous. The CDR3 runs to 11 residues. Trimming pared 6 bases from V and 1 base from J, leaving 3 bases between. CDR1 MGHDK and CDR2 SYGVNS come from the germline V gene. The CDR3 coding sequence is TGTGCCAGCAGGGCGAACACTGAAGCTTTCTTT. Amino acid sequence: CASRANTEAFF.

V usage is TRBV10-3 and J usage is TRBJ2-4, with 9 bases identical to TRBD1. Germline V gene lookup returns CDR1 ENHRY and CDR2 SYGVKD. This CDR3 is 19 amino acids long. After removal of 4 bases from V and 0 bases from J, the junction contained 13 bases not matched to a gene. CDR3 in amino acids: CAISADPRQGGVAKNIQYF. CDR3 nucleotide sequence: TGTGCCATCAGTGCCGACCCCCGACAGGGGGGGGTAGCCAAAAACATTCAGTACTTC.

The chain carries TRBV19 and TRBJ1-3, with 9 bases that match TRBD1. The V gene's germline CDR1 is LNHDA and CDR2 SQIVND (reference sequence). This CDR3 is built from 17 residues. Germline trimming cut 9 bases from V and 3 bases from J; bases unmatched to any gene: 15. The CDR3 DNA reads TGTGCCAGCCTACCGGGACAGGGTCGGATGATTGGAAACACCATATATTTT. Amino acids: CASLPGQGRMIGNTIYF.

This chain connects TRBV5-1 to TRBJ2-1; 8 nucleotides line up with TRBD1. This CDR3 comprises 16 residues. Germline V gene lookup returns CDR1 SGHRS and CDR2 YFSETQ. J lost 2 bases, V lost 1 base, and 5 bases had no gene match. CDR3 loop: CASSLHPGGAYNEQFF. CDR3 sequence (DNA): TGCGCCAGCAGCTTGCACCCAGGGGGCGCCTACAATGAGCAGTTCTTC.

The chain has TRBV6-5 and TRBJ2-7; no clear D gene. CDR3 size: 14 residues. Trimming took 7 bases from V and 12 from J, leaving 25 bases between them. Germline CDR1 and CDR2: MNHEY and SVGAGI. The CDR3 reads CASTPRVELKFRYF. CDR3 DNA sequence: TGTGCCAGCACCCCCCGGGTGGAGTTAAAGTTTCGGTACTTC.